These 8 T cell receptor beta chains were all obtained from the same sample, sequenced in a study of post-analysis software for immune sequencing data. TCR beta cDNA libraries included unique molecular identifiers. TCRdb analysed the PCR reads with MiXCR anew, one entry per CDR3 protein. Altogether over 300,000 distinct CDR3 sequences are present, around 37% being singletons, with the ten largest covering around 15%. Study-wide points: Among a handful of TRBV segments more frequent in patients than controls were TRBV5-6, TRBV5-1 and TRBV20-1.

No antigen is known for these receptors. Source material: blood. The receptors were sampled from a girl under 18 with multiple sclerosis.

The V call is TRBV9, the J call TRBJ2-5, with TRBD2 identical over 12 bases. The CDR3 runs 16 residues. V was clipped by 2 bases and J by 7 bases; unmatched bases: 9. Germline CDR1 and CDR2: SGDLS and YYNGEE. CDR3 in amino acids: CASSVGLAGSEGTQYF. The CDR3 nucleotides read TGTGCCAGCAGCGTCGGACTAGCGGGGTCCGAGGGGACCCAGTACTTC.

This clonotype was detected a few times. The rearrangement links TRBV12-3 or TRBV12-4 to TRBJ2-5; 7 nucleotides agree with TRBD2. The CDR3 totals 14 residues. The V segment lost 5 bases and the J segment 2 bases; nucleotides outside the gene matches: 5. This chain's CDR3 is CASSLSSGQETQYF. CDR3 DNA: TGTGCCAGCAGTCTCTCTAGCGGACAAGAGACCCAGTACTTC.

CDR3 in amino acids: CAISEVRGARSEKLFF. CDR3 nucleotide sequence: TGTGCCATCAGTGAGGTTCGGGGGGCGCGGAGTGAAAAACTGTTTTTT. The V gene is TRBV10-3, the J gene TRBJ1-4, with a tentative D call TRBD1 (6 bases). CDR3 length: 16 amino acids. Germline-derived CDR1 and CDR2 are ENHRY and SYGVKD. Trimming left V 2 bases short and J 7 bases short, with 17 bases between.

V and J are TRBV4-3 and TRBJ2-5; D call uncertain. Germline V gives CDR1 LGHNA, CDR2 YSLEER. Between the trimmed V and J ends, which lost 1 base and 3 bases, there was a span of 12 bases. The CDR3 consists of 15 residues. The CDR3 DNA follows: TGCGCCAGCAGCCAAGGAAGGAATCCCGAAGAGACCCAGTACTTC. It codes for CASSQGRNPEETQYF.

This clonotype was detected only a few times. An end of the junction differs from the germline gene, which may be a read error. The genes are TRBV5-8 and TRBJ2-7; D unresolved. CDR3 length equals 17 residues. The germline V gene encodes CDR1 SGHTS and CDR2 YDEGEE. The CDR3 nucleotides read TGTGCAAGCAGCCGGGTCCAAGGCACCTTTGCGTCCTACGAGCAGTACTTC. Its translation is CASSRVQGTFASYEQYF.

This clonotype was found a few times. The V and J genes are TRBV6-1 and TRBJ2-1; possible D gene TRBD1, 6 bases. This CDR3 spans 15 amino acids. Trimming cost V 5 bases and J 6 bases, with 17 bases left between them. CDR1 and CDR2 (germline): MNHNS, SASEGT. The CDR3 here is CASSPLRTASNEQFF. The CDR3 DNA sequence: TGTGCCAGCAGTCCTTTAAGGACAGCCTCCAATGAGCAGTTCTTC.

V gene TRBV20-1 combines with J gene TRBJ2-3; unclear D gene. The CDR3 has 15 residues. The V end lost 0 bases, the J end lost 4 bases, and 14 bases lay between the germline ends. The germline gives CDR1 DFQATT, CDR2 SNEGSKA (reference sequence). CDR3 coding DNA: TGCAGTGCTAGAGACTTTTCAGGCCCGCCAGATACGCAGTATTTT. Protein: CSARDFSGPPDTQYF.

The chain joins TRBV5-1 to TRBJ2-6; possibly TRBD1 for D (5 bases). This CDR3 is built from 16 residues. Trimming removed 7 bases from V and 0 bases from J, with 14 bases in between. Germline CDR1 is SGHRS and CDR2 is YFSETQ. DNA of the CDR3: TGCGCCAGCGGCCCCGGACACCGCTCTGGGGCCAACGTCCTGACTTTC. The encoded protein is CASGPGHRSGANVLTF.